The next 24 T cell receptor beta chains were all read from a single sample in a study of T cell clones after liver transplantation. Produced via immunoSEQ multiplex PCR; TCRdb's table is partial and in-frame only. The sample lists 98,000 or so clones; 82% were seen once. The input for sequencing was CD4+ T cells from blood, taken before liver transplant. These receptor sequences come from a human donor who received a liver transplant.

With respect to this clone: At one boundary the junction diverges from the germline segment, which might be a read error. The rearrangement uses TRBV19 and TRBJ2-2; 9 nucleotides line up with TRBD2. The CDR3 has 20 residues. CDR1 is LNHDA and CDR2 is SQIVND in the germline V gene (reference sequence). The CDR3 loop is CASNIWDFNSGRGGTGELFF. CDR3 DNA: TGTGCCAGTAATATATGGGACTTTAATAGCGGGAGAGGAGGAACCGGGGAGCTGTTTTTT.

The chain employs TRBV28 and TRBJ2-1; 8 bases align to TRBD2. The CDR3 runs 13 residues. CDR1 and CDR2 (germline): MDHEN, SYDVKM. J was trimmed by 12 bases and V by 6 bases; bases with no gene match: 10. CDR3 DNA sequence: TGTGCCAGCAGAAGGGGTAGCGGGAAATGGCAGTTCTTC. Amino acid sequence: CASRRGSGKWQFF.

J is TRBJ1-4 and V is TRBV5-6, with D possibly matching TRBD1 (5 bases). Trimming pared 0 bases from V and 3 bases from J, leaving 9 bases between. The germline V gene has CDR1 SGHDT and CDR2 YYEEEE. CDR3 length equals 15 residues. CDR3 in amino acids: CASSLEGWANEKLFF. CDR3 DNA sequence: TGTGCCAGCAGCTTGGAGGGGTGGGCTAATGAAAAACTGTTTTTT.

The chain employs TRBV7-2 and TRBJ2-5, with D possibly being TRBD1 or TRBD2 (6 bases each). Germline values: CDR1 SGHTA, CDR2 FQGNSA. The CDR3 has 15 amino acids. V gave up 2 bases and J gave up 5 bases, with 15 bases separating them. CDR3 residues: CASSLMLGGKETQYF. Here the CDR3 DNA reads TGTGCCAGCAGCTTAATGCTAGGGGGGAAGGAGACCCAGTACTTC.

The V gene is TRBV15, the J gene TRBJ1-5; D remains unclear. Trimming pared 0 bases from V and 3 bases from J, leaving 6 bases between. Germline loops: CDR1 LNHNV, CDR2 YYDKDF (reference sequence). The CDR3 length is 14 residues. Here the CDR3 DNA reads TGTGCCACCAGCAGAGAAGGACCCAATCAGCCCCAGCATTTT. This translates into CATSREGPNQPQHF. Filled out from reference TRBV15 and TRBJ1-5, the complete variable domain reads DAMVIQNPRYQVTQFGKPVTLSCSQTLNHNVMYWYQQKSSQAPKLLFHYYDKDFNNEADTPDNFQSRRPNTSFCFLDIRSPGLGDTAMYLCATSREGPNQPQHFGDGTRLSIL.

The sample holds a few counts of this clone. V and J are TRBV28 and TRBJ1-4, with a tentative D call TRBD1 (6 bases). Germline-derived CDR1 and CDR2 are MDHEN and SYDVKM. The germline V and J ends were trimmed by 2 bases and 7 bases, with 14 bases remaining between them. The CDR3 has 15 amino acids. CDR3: CASSLGRGRGEKLFF. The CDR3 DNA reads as TGTGCCAGCAGTTTAGGCCGGGGCAGGGGTGAAAAACTGTTTTTT.

The CDR3 DNA sequence: TGTGCCAGTAGTTACAGGGACAGGAATGGCTACACCTTC. It translates to CASSYRDRNGYTF. The chain is built from TRBV19 and TRBJ1-2, with 8 bases that match TRBD1. The CDR3 loop spans 13 amino acids. The germline V gene encodes CDR1 LNHDA and CDR2 SQIVND (reference sequence). After removal of 5 bases from V and 6 bases from J, the junction contained 5 bases not matched to a gene.

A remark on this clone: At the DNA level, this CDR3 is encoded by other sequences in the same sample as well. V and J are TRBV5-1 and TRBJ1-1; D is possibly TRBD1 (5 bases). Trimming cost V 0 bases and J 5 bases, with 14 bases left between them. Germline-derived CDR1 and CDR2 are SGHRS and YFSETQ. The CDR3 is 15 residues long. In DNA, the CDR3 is TGCGCCAGCAGCTTGGGCCAGGGAGTGAGGACTGAAGCTTTCTTT. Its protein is CASSLGQGVRTEAFF.

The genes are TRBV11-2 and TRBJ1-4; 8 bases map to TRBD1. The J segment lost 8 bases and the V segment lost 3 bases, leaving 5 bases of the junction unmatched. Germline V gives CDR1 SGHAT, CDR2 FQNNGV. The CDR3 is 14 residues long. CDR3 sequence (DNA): TGTGCCAGCAGCTTTGGCAGGGGGCAGGAAAAACTGTTTTTT. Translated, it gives CASSFGRGQEKLFF.

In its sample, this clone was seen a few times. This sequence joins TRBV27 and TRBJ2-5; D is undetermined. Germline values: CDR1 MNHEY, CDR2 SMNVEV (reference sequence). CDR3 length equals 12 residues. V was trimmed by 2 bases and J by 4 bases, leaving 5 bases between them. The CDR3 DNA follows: TGTGCCAGCAGTTTACCCGGAGAGACCCAGTACTTC. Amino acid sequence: CASSLPGETQYF.

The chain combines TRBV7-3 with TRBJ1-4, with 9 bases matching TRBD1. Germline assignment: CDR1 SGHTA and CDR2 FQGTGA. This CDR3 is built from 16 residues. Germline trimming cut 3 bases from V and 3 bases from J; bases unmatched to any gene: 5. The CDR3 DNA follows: TGTGCCAGCAGCTTGGGACAGGGAAGAGCTAATGAAAAACTGTTTTTT. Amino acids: CASSLGQGRANEKLFF.

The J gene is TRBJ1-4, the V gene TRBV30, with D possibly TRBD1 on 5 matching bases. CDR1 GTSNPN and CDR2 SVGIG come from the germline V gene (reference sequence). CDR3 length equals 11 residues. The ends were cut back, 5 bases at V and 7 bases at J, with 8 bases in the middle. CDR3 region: CAWERGEKLFF. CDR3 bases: TGTGCCTGGGAGAGGGGTGAAAAACTGTTTTTT.

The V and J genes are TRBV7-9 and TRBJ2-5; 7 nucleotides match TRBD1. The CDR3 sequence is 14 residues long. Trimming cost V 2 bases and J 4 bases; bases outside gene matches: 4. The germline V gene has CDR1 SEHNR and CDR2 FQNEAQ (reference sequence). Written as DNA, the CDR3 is TGTGCCAGCAGCTTATGGGACAGTCTAGAGACCCAGTACTTC. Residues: CASSLWDSLETQYF.

The CDR3 DNA sequence: TGTGCCAGCAGCTTCCGGGGGAGGGGAACCTACGAGCAGTACTTC. Protein product: CASSFRGRGTYEQYF. The genes are TRBV5-4 and TRBJ2-7, with 7 positions matching TRBD2. The CDR3 runs 15 residues. Trimming cost V 2 bases and J 2 bases; bases outside gene matches: 7. Germline V gene sequence: CDR1 SGHNT, CDR2 YYREEE (reference sequence).

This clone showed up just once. The CDR3 here is CASSLGAGDSYEQYF. The CDR3 nucleotides read TGTGCCAGCAGCCTCGGAGCAGGCGACTCCTACGAGCAGTACTTC. The chain uses TRBV5-6 and TRBJ2-7; D gene ambiguous. The V end lost 4 bases, the J end lost 0 bases, and 14 bases lay between the germline ends. Germline CDR1 is SGHDT and CDR2 is YYEEEE. The CDR3 has 15 residues.

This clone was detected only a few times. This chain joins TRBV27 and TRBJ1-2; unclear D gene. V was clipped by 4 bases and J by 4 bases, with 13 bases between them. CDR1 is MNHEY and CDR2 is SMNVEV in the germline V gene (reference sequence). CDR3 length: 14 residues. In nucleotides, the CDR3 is TGTGCCAGCAGTTGGGAGGGTGCAGGCTATGGCTACACCTTC. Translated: CASSWEGAGYGYTF.

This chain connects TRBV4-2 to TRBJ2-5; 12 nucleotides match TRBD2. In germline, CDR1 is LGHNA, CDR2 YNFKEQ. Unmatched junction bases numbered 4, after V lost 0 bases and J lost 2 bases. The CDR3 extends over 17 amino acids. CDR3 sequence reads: CASSQDRGLAGQETQYF. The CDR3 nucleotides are TGTGCCAGCAGCCAAGATCGAGGACTAGCGGGACAAGAGACCCAGTACTTC.

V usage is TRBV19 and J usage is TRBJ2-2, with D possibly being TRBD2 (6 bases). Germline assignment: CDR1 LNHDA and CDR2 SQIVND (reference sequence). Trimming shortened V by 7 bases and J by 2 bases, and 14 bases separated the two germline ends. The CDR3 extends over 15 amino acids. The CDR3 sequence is CASTAGNRNTGELFF. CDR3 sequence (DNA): TGTGCCAGTACGGCGGGGAATCGAAACACCGGGGAGCTGTTTTTT.

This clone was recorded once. The CDR3 here is CATSRDGTGGLETQYF. The CDR3 bases are TGTGCCACCAGCAGAGACGGGACAGGGGGCTTGGAGACCCAGTACTTC. V usage is TRBV15 and J usage is TRBJ2-5, with TRBD1 identical over 12 bases. V lost 0 bases to trimming and J lost 5 bases; unmatched junction nucleotides: 4. CDR1 and CDR2 (germline): LNHNV, YYDKDF (reference sequence). The CDR3 is 16 residues long.

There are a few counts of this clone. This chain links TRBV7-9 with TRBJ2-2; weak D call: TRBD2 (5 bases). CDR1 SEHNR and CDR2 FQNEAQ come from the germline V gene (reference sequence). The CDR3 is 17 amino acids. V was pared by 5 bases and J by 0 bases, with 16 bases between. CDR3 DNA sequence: TGTGCCAGCAGCCCCGGGCAATCAGCGGCGAACACCGGGGAGCTGTTTTTT. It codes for CASSPGQSAANTGELFF.

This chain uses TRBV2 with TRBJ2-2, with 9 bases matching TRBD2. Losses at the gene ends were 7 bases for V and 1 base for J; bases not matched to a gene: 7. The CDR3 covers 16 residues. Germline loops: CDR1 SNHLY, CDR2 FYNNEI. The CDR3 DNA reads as TGTGCCAGCACTACAGCGGGAGGTATGAACACCGGGGAGCTGTTTTTT. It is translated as CASTTAGGMNTGELFF.

The CDR3 DNA is TGCGCCAGCAGCTTGAAGGGGCCGAGTACAGATACGCAGTATTTT. It yields the protein CASSLKGPSTDTQYF. The chain employs TRBV5-1 and TRBJ2-3, with a tentative D call TRBD1 (5 bases). The CDR3 contains 15 residues. CDR1 and CDR2 (germline): SGHRS, YFSETQ. The ends were cut back, 1 base at V and 3 bases at J, with 12 bases in the middle. Full variable domain (missing parts from reference TRBV5-1 and TRBJ2-3): KAGVTQTPRYLIKTRGQQVTLSCSPISGHRSVSWYQQTPGQGLQFLFEYFSETQRNKGNFPGRFSGRQFSNSRSEMNVSTLELGDSALYLCASSLKGPSTDTQYFGPGTRLTVL.

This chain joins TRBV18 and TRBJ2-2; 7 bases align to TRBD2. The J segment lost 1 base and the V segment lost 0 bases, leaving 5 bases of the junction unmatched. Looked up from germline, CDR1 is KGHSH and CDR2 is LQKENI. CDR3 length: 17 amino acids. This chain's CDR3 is CASSPPGGARNTGELFF. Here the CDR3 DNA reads TGTGCCAGCTCACCACCGGGAGGGGCGCGGAACACCGGGGAGCTGTTTTTT.

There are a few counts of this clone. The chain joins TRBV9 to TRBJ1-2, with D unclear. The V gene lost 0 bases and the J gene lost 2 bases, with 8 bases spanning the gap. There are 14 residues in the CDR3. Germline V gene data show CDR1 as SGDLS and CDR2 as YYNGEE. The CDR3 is CASSVATGNYGYTF. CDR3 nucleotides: TGTGCCAGCAGCGTAGCTACGGGAAACTATGGCTACACCTTC.